This T cell receptor (beta chain) was obtained from a study of T cell repertoires in cytomegalovirus infection. About the study: Signatures in public TCR beta sequences pointed to both CMV infection and matching HLA type.

This clonotype came up many times. Its specificity is not known. Points from the study as a whole: What dominated the ex vivo response were HLA-C-restricted CMV-specific TCR beta clonotypes. CMV carriers having the relevant HLA were flagged by cumulative public TCR beta family frequency.

V lost 0 bases, J lost 7 bases, and 5 bases lay in between. In germline, CDR1 is SGHVS, CDR2 FQNEAQ. This CDR3 has 12 residues. One entry per CDR3 protein, called by TCRdb with MiXCR from the reads. This sample has about 150,000 distinct CDR3 sequences, with less than 25% found just once. Material for sequencing was PBMCs. This rearrangement joins TRBV7-8 to TRBJ2-3; D remains unclear. The clonotype was recovered from a human donor in good health (CMV status not recorded). Some clones in this sample may be carry-over from other donors' samples. The CDR3 protein is CASSLAGHTQYF. The CDR3 DNA is TGTGCCAGCAGCTTAGCAGGCCATACGCAGTATTTT.